This entry is about one T cell receptor beta chain. How the authors handled the data: By means of reference gene primer amplification, nucleated cell counts were estimated. Profiling relied on immunoSEQ multiplex PCR, and the TCRdb table lists in-frame clones only, not all of them. For V, J and clone size, that table is used; D and trimming come from the DNA. The data hold under 500,000 clones, with about 85% observed a single time. This entry comes from a study of blood T cell repertoires in COVID-19. The ends were cut back, 0 bases at V and 3 bases at J, with 9 bases in the middle. This CDR3 is built from 14 residues. From germline, CDR1 is MNHEY and CDR2 SVGAGI.

Input material: PBMCs or T cells enriched from blood (not recorded which). The TCR originated in a woman in her late teens or twenties with acute COVID-19. V gene TRBV6-5 combines with J gene TRBJ2-7; D ambiguous. For the CDR3, the DNA is TGTGCCAGCAGTTACTCGAGGTATTACTACGAGCAGTACTTC. The encoded protein is CASSYSRYYYEQYF.